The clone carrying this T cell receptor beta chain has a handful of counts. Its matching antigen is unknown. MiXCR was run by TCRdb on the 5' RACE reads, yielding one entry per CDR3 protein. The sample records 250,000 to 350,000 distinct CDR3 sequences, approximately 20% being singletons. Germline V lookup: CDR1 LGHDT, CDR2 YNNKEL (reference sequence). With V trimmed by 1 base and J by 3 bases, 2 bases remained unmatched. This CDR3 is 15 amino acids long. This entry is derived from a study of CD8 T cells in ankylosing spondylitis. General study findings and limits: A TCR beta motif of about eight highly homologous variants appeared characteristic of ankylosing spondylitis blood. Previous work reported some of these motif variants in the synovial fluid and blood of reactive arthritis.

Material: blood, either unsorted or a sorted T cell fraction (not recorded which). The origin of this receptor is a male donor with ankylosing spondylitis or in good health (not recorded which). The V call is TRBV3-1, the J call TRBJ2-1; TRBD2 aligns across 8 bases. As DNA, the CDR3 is TGTGCCAGCAGCCAAGGGCGGGGGGACTACAATGAGCAGTTCTTC. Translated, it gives CASSQGRGDYNEQFF.